This T cell receptor (beta chain) appears in the sequencing data of a study of cytomegalovirus exposure and HLA in healthy donors (dated by TCRdb to 2016 to 2017). Regarding the complete study: An earlier analysis of about 560 of the donors reported around 280 Gb of sequence data and 95 million to 140 million unique TCR beta sequences obtained from about 170 million T cells. To predict cytomegalovirus infection status, the study brought together high-throughput TCR immunosequencing, statistical association of individual TCRs with disease status, and machine learning. The study aimed to test whether cataloging public T cell receptors could reveal signatures of past pathogen exposure. Every repertoire in the discovery cohort had been generated on one and the same sequencing platform. A later genetic analysis took genome-wide SNP genotypes for about 55% of the 666 donors and used that subset as a discovery cohort. A separate validation cohort of over 95 different subjects was used in addition to the approximately 640-subject first cohort. Among about 390 genotyped donors of the cohort, an average of roughly 240,000 unique TCR beta nucleotide sequences were sequenced per donor, approximately 20% of them non-productive. Among the roughly 370 genotyped donors, approximately 81% belonged to the genetic ancestry cluster associated with self-reported Caucasian donors. Donor age, sex, ethnicity and CMV serostatus were collected together with the repertoire data. An earlier analysis of around 540 of the donors applied high-throughput TCR beta sequencing to assess whether each TCR beta V gene segment acted as functional or pseudogenic. Four to six DR-DQ haplotypes were handled as single units for association and clustering, since linkage in the cohort was strong. The number of typed donors differed by locus: about 620-640 for A, B, C, DRB1 and DQB1; roughly 510 for DQA1; some 610 for DPA1; and about 470 for DPB1. In a later analysis, previously published TCR beta repertoires from 550 to 750 donors were re-analyzed and high-resolution HLA genotyping was added so that TCR occurrence patterns could be studied. The later analysis used no new phenotypic data to find candidate immune exposures, relying instead on TCR beta sequences and their occurrence across donors. Both class I and class II loci were covered by HLA typing, at four-digit resolution. Using immunosequencing, the study profiled T cell repertoires from about 620 subjects and related those repertoires to cytomegalovirus serostatus. Approximately 310 gigabases of sequencing data and tens of millions of unique TCR sequences were included in an early release covering over 600 HLA-typed donors.

CDR1 MNHEY and CDR2 SVGAGI were looked up in the germline V gene. Germline trimming: 7 bases from V, 9 bases from J; junction bases outside gene matches: 13. Spanning cysteine to phenylalanine, the CDR3 consists of 14 amino acids. The kept DNA is CDR3 alone, 42 bases in frame from the first base. The cohort consisted of some 670 healthy bone marrow donors. At the time of sampling, all cohort members were nominally healthy, though unrecorded immune exposures were likely present. The donor was CMV seropositive and belonged to the group of some 290 seropositive cohort members. Every donor gave a peripheral blood sample, and the peripheral blood mononuclear cells from that sample were used for TCR beta sequencing. The Qiagen DNeasy Blood Extraction Kit was used to extract genomic DNA from the blood cell samples. Library preparation was by the immunoSEQ multiplex PCR assay. A mixture of 60 forward primers for TCR Vbeta segments and 13 reverse primers for TCR Jbeta segments was used in the multiplex PCR. The CDR3 region of rearranged TCR beta genes was amplified from genomic DNA by a multiplex PCR assay. Amplified TCR beta libraries were sequenced as 87-base-pair reads on the Illumina HiSeq System. The authors' pipeline ran thus. Across the 600 to 700 repertoires, a later analysis counted approximately 75 million unique TCR beta chains, roughly 11 million of which were shared by at least two donors. Raw reads were error-corrected and collapsed into unique sequences with a nearest-neighbor algorithm that merged closely related sequences to remove PCR and sequencing errors. CDR3 sequences were aligned to IMGT reference sequences to assign V, D and J gene segments. For a sequence to be retained, a match of at least six nucleotides to both a V gene segment and a J gene segment was required. A rearrangement counted as productive if the CDR3 had no stop codons and remained in frame with V and J, and every other rearrangement counted as non-productive. Following IMGT convention, CDR3 was defined as the stretch from the second conserved V-encoded cysteine up to the conserved J-encoded phenylalanine. In an earlier analysis of approximately 500 of the donors, sequences lacking an unambiguous match to a single V gene segment were excluded. An earlier analysis of around 600 of the donors classified V segments as functional when productive rearrangements were above 56.7% and as segregating when the standard deviation between donors was above 5%. To diagnose cytomegalovirus status from the catalog of TCR beta chain sequences, a statistical classification framework was built. A later analysis assigned V and J genes by comparing TCR nucleotide sequences with IMGT/GENE-DB human TR gene sequences. A later analysis assigned CDR3 sequences and most-parsimonious VDJ recombination scenarios with the TCRdist pipeline. In a later analysis, every TCR beta chain was defined by the combination of its CDR3 amino acid sequence and its V-gene family, and reads without a unique V-gene family were dropped. As a way to deal with suspected cross-contamination and a sequencing artifact, a later analysis dropped 500 to 700 nucleotide sequences that were highly shared and had low generation probability. For each public chain, a later analysis derived a clonal expansion index from normalized ranks of inferred template counts within each repertoire. In a later analysis, generation probabilities were computed using a VDJ recombination model fitted to out-of-frame rearrangements, and the results were checked against IGoR. Hypergeometric tests were used in a later analysis to score TCR-TCR, TCR-HLA and TCR-CMV co-occurrence, with a repertoire-size bias correction applied to the TCR pairs. A later analysis estimated false discovery rates by permuting HLA or CMV assignments 20 times. In a later analysis, co-occurring TCRs were grouped with DBSCAN, and TCRdist sequence similarity was added when clustering was performed within HLA-allele-positive subsets. For co-occurrence clustering, repertoires with fewer than 30,000 or more than 120,000 public chains were excluded, along with roughly five repertoires with anomalous nucleotide sharing. TCRdb's version of the immuneACCESS table is confined to in-frame rearrangements and falls short of the full clone set. An unresolved V gene accounts for under half of the shortfall where checked; the remainder is of unknown origin. That table supplies the V and J calls and clone size; D and trimming were determined from the DNA. The sample table gives about 170,000 clones. In total, the top ten clones hold about 0.79% of the sample.

General study outcomes and caveats: A further reported finding was that TCR beta sequences accurately predicted the HLA-A and HLA-B alleles for most subjects in the first cohort. While some public TCRs were present in many individuals, most TCR sequences turned up only very rarely across donors. Broadly in line with IMGT annotations, most TCR beta V segments showed up in productive rearrangements about 90% or about 30% of the time in an earlier analysis of several hundred of the donors. Compared with equally common non-associated chains, HLA-associated TCR beta chains in a later analysis were more clonally expanded and had lower generation probabilities. According to the authors, the approach could potentially be generalized to other disease states and immunological phenotypes. A later genetic analysis reported fewer N-insertions in productive TCRs among donors in an Asian-associated ancestry cluster than the roughly 690-donor mean. The study gave a list of about 150 TCR beta chains associated with cytomegalovirus. V-gene and J-gene trimming of TCR beta chains was associated with a missense DCLRE1C variant in a later genetic analysis, and the association was replicated in an independent cohort. In a later analysis, 15,000 to 20,000 TCR beta sequences were associated with specific HLA alleles at a false discovery rate of 0.05. In a later analysis, the rate of TCR association differed among HLA loci, with DRB1 alleles having the most associated TCRs and HLA-C alleles having the fewest. In both the original and validation cohorts, the classifier was reported to diagnose cytomegalovirus status with high specificity and sensitivity. Linkage disequilibrium might explain the correlated functional status among segregating V segments, but an unknown experimental factor could not be excluded. According to a later analysis, parvovirus B19, influenza, CMV and Epstein-Barr virus appeared linked to several top co-occurrence clusters. The presence/absence analyses assumed that sequencing depth was roughly uniform across donors, and that assumption may not be true. The 87-base-pair reads could not distinguish some IMGT-functional V segments, including TRBV6-2 and TRBV6-3, so those segments were excluded. Because counts were too low, about 15 rarely observed V segments, including chromosome 9 orphons, were left out of the earlier analysis of about 620 of the donors. For the cohort, immune exposure information was limited to CMV serostatus. This cohort had only TCR beta chains sequenced, and the lack of alpha or paired-chain data limited which features could be detected. Three of the identified cytomegalovirus-associated TCR beta chains were confirmed in vitro to be specific for cytomegalovirus antigens. In a later analysis, most CMV-associated TCR beta chains were found to appear HLA-restricted, with HLA associations seemingly driven largely by CMV exposure. Strong co-occurrence of HLA alleles, especially DR and DQ, made assigning TCR associations to individual alleles difficult. HLA typing was unavailable for some donors at each locus, so association tests used only the typed subset. A group of highly shared sequence variants was considered likely to be a technical artifact of the sequencing pipeline.

Regarding this clone: Its antigen is still unknown.

This clonotype was obtained from a woman aged 18-35 years in good health and CMV-seropositive. The rearrangement combines TRBV6-5 with TRBJ2-5; 8 bases in the middle match TRBD2. Sequencing was performed on PBMCs. CDR3 reads: CASTRTSGTGSQYF. DNA sequence: TGTGCCAGCACCCGCACTAGCGGTACAGGGTCCCAGTACTTC.